These T cell receptor beta chains were read from a single sample in a study of CD8+ T cells in alopecia areata. The data were produced by immunoSEQ multiplex PCR, yet TCRdb's version contains in-frame clones alone and is incomplete. The sample contains around 270,000 clones, roughly 64% of which appear only once. This material consisted of CD4+ T cells sorted from blood, taken at week 24, from a patient treated with tofacitinib. The receptors derive from a human donor with alopecia areata. CDR3s include the opening cysteine and the closing phenylalanine or tryptophan. The D gene is left open where the match is weak. A row's size may be missing; if present it is once, few, many or a size class.

TGTGCCAGCAGTGGCCAATACACCGGGGAGCTGTTTTTT	CASSGQYTGELFF	TRBV25-1	TRBJ2-2	.	.
TGCGCCAGCAGCCAAGCTGGACAGCTTTACAATGAGCAGTTCTTC	CASSQAGQLYNEQFF	TRBV4-1	TRBJ2-1	.	.
TGTGCCAGTGAAACATCCCAGGGCTCCTACGAGCAGTACTTC	CASETSQGSYEQYF	TRBV19	TRBJ2-7	once	.
TGTGCCAGCAGCCCCTCGAGCCTCTCCTACAATGAGCAGTTCTTC	CASSPSSLSYNEQFF	TRBV11-2	TRBJ2-1	few	.
TGTGCCAGCCGCTACAGGGATTCACCCCTCCACTTT	CASRYRDSPLHF	TRBV25-1	TRBJ1-6	.	.
TGTGCCAGTAGTGTCAGGGGGCACTCACCCCTCCACTTT	CASSVRGHSPLHF	TRBV19	TRBJ1-6	.	TRBD1
TGTGCCAGCAGTTACGAGCAGTACTTC	CASSYEQYF	TRBV6-7	TRBJ2-7	.	.
TGTGCCAGTAACAGGGCTGGGGCCAACGTCCTGACTTTC	CASNRAGANVLTF	TRBV27	TRBJ2-6	.	.
TGTGCCAGCAGCTTGACAGGGGTCGGAACAGATACGCAGTATTTT	CASSLTGVGTDTQYF	TRBV7-3	TRBJ2-3	few	TRBD1
TGTGCCAGCAGCTCTAGCGGGGGTGGCGCAGATACGCAGTATTTT	CASSSSGGGADTQYF	TRBV7-9	TRBJ2-3	few	TRBD2
TGTGCCAGCAGTTACCACCCGGGACAGGCAGGGAATGGCTACACCTTC	CASSYHPGQAGNGYTF	TRBV6-6	TRBJ1-2	.	TRBD1
TGTGCCAGCAGGCGGGACGGAAGCTCCTACGAGCAGTACTTC	CASRRDGSSYEQYF	TRBV6-5	TRBJ2-7	.	.
TGTGCCAGCAGTGAAGGACAGGGGACTTCACCCCTCCACTTT	CASSEGQGTSPLHF	TRBV6-1	TRBJ1-6	.	TRBD1
TGTGCCAGCAACGTGGGAGCGGGGGGGGCAGATACGCAGTATTTT	CASNVGAGGADTQYF	TRBV6-6	TRBJ2-3	.	TRBD2
TGCGCCAGCAGCGACCAACAGGGGGCGTATACTGAAGCTTTCTTT	CASSDQQGAYTEAFF	TRBV5-1	TRBJ1-1	.	TRBD1
TGCGCCAGCAGCTTGGAGGCCAGGGTGGGTCACGAGCAGTACTTC	CASSLEARVGHEQYF	TRBV5-1	TRBJ2-7	.	.
TGCGCCAGCAGCGTGACAGAAAATCAGCCCCAGCATTTT	CASSVTENQPQHF	TRBV4-1	TRBJ1-5	.	.
TGTGCCAGCAGCTTAGCACCACAGGTCCGTCTTAACTATGGCTACACCTTC	CASSLAPQVRLNYGYTF	TRBV7-6	TRBJ1-2	.	.
TGTGCCATCAGTGGCTACCAAGAGACCCAGTACTTC	CAISGYQETQYF	TRBV10-3	TRBJ2-5	.	.
TGCAGCGTTGGACAGAACACTGAAGCTTTCTTT	CSVGQNTEAFF	TRBV29-1	TRBJ1-1	.	.
TGTGCCAGCAGTGCTCTGGACAGGGGGCAAGACGAGCAGTACTTC	CASSALDRGQDEQYF	TRBV28	TRBJ2-7	.	TRBD1
TGTGCCAGCAGCTTACCTTCCGGTATTAATTCACCCCTCCACTTT	CASSLPSGINSPLHF	TRBV7-9	TRBJ1-6	.	.
TGTGCCTGGAGTCTTACGCGGGACACTGAAGCTTTCTTT	CAWSLTRDTEAFF	TRBV30	TRBJ1-1	.	.
TGTGCCTGGAGCGGGCCCGGGACAGGGGGCCCCCAGTACTTC	CAWSGPGTGGPQYF	TRBV30	TRBJ2-5	.	TRBD1
TGCAGCGTGGGCGGATTAGCCAAAAACATTCAGTACTTC	CSVGGLAKNIQYF	TRBV29-1	TRBJ2-4	few	.
TGCAGTGCGCGCGCCGAGCAGTACTTC	CSARAEQYF	TRBV20-1	TRBJ2-7	.	.
TGTGCCAGCAGCCCTGGTGGCGGGAGCTGGGAGACCCAGTACTTC	CASSPGGGSWETQYF	TRBV28	TRBJ2-5	many	TRBD2
TGTGCCAGCAGTGAACCCCATCGCAGCACAGATACGCAGTATTTT	CASSEPHRSTDTQYF	TRBV2	TRBJ2-3	few	.
TGTGCCAGCAGCTCCAGTTACGCCGGGGAGCTGTTTTTT	CASSSSYAGELFF	TRBV7-2	TRBJ2-2	.	.
TGCGCCAGCAGCTCCCTAGCGTTCTACAATGAGCAGTTCTTC	CASSSLAFYNEQFF	TRBV5-1	TRBJ2-1	.	.